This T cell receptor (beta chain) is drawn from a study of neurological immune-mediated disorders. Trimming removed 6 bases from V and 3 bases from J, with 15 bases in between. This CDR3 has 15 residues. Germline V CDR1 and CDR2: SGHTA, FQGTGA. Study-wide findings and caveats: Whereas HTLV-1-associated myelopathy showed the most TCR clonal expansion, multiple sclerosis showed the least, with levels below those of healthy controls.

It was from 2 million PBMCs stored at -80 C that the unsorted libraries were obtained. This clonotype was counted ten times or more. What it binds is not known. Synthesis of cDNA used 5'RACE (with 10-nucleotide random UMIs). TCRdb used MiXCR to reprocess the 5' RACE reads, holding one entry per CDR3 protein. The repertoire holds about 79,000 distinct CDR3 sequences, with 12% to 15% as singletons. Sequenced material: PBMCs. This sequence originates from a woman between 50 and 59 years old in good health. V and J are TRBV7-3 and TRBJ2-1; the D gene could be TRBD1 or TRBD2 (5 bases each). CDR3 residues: CASRQTGTDYNEQFF. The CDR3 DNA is TGTGCCAGCAGACAAACCGGGACGGACTACAATGAGCAGTTCTTC.